A single sample is the source of the 2 T cell receptor beta chains below, sequenced in a study of blood T cell repertoires in COVID-19. Some clones are missing from TCRdb's copy, which holds only in-frame ones; the method was immunoSEQ multiplex PCR. The table records tens of thousands of clones, roughly 80% of them present only once. Specimen: peripheral blood. These TCRs come from a human donor in a cohort sampled during active COVID-19.

The gene calls are TRBV3-1 (or the pseudogene TRBV3-2) and TRBJ2-5, with a possible D match to TRBD2 (6 bases). The CDR3 covers 12 residues. From germline, CDR1 is LGHDT and CDR2 YNNKEL (reference sequence). V dropped 3 bases and J dropped 5 bases, with 7 bases sitting between them. The CDR3, as DNA: TGTGCCAGCAGCCATGGGAGGGAGACCCAGTACTTC. This sequence encodes CASSHGRETQYF.

The chain is built from TRBV11-2 and TRBJ2-1, with TRBD2 matching over 11 bases. The J segment lost 10 bases and the V segment lost 5 bases, leaving 13 bases of the junction unmatched. This CDR3 has 16 amino acids. Looked up from germline, CDR1 is SGHAT and CDR2 is FQNNGV. The CDR3 DNA reads TGTGCCAGCAGCCCTGCGACTAGCGGGATTCATTCCGAGCAGTTCTTC. Protein product: CASSPATSGIHSEQFF.